The clone carrying this T cell receptor beta chain was detected only once. The CDR3 loop spans 14 amino acids. Trimming took 4 bases from V and 6 from J; bases not matched to a gene: 7. CDR1 SGHKS and CDR2 YYEKEE come from the germline V gene (reference sequence). The sample is drawn from a study of blood T cell repertoires in COVID-19. Study context: Both acute and convalescent COVID-19 samples were obtained from the United States, Italy and Spain. PBMCs, B-cell-depleted T cells, or T cells were the source of the cDNA or gDNA that made up the material.

Authors' methods: Amplification with reference gene primers provided the estimates of nucleated cell counts. Clones were sequenced by immunoSEQ multiplex PCR, and TCRdb holds only the in-frame ones, with some missing. The V and J calls and the clone size are those of that table, but D and trimming were determined from the DNA. The table records tens of thousands of clones, 75% to 80% of them present only once. The sequence derives from a man aged 65-85 years with active or convalescent COVID-19. Sequenced material: peripheral blood. The rearrangement uses TRBV5-5 and TRBJ1-5, with 7 nucleotides matching TRBD1. CDR3 residues: CASSLTGSSQPQHF. In DNA, the CDR3 is TGTGCCAGCAGCCTGACAGGGTCGAGTCAGCCCCAGCATTTT.